This TCR beta chain is drawn from a study of identical twins. Study findings and constraints: Interpretation of the results relied on cross-sectional statistical analysis and not on following the same donors.

CDR3 length equals 14 residues. Germline V CDR1 and CDR2: LNHNV, YYDKDF (reference sequence). The V segment lost 1 base and the J segment 6 bases; nucleotides outside the gene matches: 5. TCRdb reprocessed the 5' RACE reads with MiXCR, giving one entry per CDR3 protein. The table shows a few hundred thousand distinct CDR3 sequences, with more than 9% occurring only once. Note on this clonotype: No antigen is known for it.

The same specimen was also included in a second study, on yellow fever vaccine responses in identical twins.

Material: PBMCs. This clonotype was sampled from a woman under 30 in good health. The chain is built from TRBV15 and TRBJ1-2, with 7 bases matching TRBD1. The DNA for the CDR3 is TGTGCCACCAGCAGAGCAGGGGGTTGGGATGGCTACACCTTC. Translating gives CATSRAGGWDGYTF.